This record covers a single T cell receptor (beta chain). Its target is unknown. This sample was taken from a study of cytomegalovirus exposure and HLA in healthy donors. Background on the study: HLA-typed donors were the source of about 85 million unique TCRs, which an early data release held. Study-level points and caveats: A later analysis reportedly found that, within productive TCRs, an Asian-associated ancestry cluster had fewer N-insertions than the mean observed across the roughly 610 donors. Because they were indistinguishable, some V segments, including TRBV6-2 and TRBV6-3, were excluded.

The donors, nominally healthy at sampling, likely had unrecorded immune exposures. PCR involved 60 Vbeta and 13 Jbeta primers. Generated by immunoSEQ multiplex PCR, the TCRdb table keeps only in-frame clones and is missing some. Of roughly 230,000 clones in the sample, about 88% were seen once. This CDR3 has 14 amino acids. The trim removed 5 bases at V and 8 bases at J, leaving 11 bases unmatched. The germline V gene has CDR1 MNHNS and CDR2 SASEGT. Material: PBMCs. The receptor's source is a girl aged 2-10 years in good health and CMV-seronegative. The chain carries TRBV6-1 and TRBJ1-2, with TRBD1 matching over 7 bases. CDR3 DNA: TGTGCCAGCAGTACGAACAGGGGCTTTACCGGCTACACCTTC. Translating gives CASSTNRGFTGYTF.